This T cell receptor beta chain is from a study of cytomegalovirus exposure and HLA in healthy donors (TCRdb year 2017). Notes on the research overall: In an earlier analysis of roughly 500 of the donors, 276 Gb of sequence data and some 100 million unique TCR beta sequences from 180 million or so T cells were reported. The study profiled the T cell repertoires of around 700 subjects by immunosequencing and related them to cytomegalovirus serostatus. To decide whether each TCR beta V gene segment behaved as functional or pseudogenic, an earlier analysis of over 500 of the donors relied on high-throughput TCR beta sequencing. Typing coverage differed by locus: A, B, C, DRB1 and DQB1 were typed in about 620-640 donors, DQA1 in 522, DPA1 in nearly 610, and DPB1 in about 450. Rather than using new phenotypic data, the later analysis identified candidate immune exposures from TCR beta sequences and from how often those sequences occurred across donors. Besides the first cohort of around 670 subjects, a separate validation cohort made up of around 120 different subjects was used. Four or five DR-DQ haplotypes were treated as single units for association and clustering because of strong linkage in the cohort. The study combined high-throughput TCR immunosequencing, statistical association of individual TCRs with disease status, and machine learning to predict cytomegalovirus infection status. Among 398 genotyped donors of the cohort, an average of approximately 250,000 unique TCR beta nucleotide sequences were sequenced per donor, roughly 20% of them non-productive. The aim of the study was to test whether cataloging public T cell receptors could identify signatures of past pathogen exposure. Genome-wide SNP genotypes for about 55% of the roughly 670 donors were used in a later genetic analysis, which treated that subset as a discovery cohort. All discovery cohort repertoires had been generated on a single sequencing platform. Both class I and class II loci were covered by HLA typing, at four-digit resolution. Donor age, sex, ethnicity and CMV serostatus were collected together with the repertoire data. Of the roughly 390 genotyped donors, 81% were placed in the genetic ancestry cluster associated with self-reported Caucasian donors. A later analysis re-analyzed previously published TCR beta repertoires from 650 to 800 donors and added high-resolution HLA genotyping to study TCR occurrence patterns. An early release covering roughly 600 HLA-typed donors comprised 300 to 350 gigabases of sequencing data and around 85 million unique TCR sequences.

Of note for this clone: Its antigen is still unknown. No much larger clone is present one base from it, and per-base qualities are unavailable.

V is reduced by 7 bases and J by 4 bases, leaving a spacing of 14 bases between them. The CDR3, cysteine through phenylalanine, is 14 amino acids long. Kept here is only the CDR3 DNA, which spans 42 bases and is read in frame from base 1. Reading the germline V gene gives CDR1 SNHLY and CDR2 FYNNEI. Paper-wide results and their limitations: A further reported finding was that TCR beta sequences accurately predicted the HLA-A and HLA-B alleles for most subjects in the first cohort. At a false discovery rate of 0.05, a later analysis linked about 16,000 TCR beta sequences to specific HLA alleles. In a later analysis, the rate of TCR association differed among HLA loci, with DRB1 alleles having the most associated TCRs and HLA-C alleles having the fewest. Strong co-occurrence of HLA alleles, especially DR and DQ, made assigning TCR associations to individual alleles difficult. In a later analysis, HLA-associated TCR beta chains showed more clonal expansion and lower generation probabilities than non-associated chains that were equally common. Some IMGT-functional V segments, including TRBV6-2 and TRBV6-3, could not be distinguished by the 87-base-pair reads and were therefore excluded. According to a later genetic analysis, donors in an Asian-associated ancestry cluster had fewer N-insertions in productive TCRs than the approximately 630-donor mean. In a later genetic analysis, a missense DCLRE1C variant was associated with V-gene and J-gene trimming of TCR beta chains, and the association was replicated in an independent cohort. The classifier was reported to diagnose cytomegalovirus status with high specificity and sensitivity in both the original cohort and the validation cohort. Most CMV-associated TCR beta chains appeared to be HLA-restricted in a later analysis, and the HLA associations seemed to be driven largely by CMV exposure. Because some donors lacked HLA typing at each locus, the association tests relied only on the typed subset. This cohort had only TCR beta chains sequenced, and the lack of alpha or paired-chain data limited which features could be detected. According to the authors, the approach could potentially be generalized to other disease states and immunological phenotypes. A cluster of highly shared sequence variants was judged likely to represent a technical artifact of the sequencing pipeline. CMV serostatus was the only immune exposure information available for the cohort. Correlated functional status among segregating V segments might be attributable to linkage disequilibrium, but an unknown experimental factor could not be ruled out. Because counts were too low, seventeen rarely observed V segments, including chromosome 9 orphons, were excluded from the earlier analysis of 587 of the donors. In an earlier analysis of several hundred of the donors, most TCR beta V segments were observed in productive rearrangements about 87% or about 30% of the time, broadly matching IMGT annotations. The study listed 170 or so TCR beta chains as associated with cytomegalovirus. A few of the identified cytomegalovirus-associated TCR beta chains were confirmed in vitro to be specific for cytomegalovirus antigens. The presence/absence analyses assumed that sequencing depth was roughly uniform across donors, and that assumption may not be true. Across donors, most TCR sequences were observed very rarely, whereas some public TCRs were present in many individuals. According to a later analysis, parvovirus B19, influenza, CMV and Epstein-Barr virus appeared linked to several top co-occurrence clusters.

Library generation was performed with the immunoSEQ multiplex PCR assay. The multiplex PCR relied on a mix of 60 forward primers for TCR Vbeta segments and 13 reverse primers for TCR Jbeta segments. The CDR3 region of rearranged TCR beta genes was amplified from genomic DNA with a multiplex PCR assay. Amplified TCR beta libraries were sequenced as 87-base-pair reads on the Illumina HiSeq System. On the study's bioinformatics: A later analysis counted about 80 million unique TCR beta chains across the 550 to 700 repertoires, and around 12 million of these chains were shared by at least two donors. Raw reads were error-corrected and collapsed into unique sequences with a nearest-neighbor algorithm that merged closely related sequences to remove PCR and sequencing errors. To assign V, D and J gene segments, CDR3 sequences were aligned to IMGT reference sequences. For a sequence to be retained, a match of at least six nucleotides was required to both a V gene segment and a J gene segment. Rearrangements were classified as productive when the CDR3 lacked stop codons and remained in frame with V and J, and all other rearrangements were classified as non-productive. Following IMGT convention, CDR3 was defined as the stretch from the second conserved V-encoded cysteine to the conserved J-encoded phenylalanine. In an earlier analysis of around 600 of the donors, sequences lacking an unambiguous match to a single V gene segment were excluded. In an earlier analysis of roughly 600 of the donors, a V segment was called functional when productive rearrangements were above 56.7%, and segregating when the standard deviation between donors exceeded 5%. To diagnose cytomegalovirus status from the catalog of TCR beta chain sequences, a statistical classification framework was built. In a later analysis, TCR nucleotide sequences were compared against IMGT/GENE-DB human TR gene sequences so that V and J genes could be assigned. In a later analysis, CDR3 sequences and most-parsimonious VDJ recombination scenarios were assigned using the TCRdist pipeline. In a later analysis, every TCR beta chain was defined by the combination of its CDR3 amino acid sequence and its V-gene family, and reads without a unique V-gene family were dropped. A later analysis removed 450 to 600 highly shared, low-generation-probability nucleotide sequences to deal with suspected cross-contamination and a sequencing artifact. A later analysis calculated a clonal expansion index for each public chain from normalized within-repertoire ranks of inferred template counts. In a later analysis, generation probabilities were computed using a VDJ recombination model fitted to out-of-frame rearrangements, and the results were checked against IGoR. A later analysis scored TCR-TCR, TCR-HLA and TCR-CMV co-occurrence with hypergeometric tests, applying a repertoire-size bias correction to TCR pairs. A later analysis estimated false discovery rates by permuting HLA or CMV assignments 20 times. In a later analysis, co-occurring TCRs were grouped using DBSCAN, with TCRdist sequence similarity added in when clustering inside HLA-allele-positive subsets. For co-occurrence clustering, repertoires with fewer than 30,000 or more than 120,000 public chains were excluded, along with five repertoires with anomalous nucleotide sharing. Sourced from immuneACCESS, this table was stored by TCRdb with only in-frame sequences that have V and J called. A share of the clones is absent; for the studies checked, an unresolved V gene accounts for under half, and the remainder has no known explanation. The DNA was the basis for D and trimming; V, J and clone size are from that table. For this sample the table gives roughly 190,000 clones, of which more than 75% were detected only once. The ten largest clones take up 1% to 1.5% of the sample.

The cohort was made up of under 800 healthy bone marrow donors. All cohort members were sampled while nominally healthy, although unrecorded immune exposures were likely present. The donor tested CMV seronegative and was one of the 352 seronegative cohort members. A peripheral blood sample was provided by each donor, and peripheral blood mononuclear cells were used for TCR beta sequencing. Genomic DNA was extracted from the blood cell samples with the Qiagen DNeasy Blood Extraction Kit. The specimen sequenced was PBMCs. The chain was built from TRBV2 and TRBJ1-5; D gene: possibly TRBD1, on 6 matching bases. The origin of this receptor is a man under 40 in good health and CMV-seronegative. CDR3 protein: CASTPRQGNQPQHF. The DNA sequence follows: TGTGCCAGCACCCCCCGGCAGGGGAATCAGCCCCAGCATTTT.